Below, one T cell receptor (beta chain) is given with its context. This entry is derived from a study of blood T cell repertoires in COVID-19. Profiled with immunoSEQ multiplex PCR; TCRdb holds only in-frame clones, not every one. The data contain some 300,000 clones, around 88% of them singletons. Per the germline V gene, CDR1 is SQVTM and CDR2 is ANQGSEA. Trimming removed 6 bases at V and 1 base at J, with 22 bases between. CDR3 length equals 17 residues. The Seattle patients joined while their infection was active and were tracked longitudinally afterward. The chain couples TRBV29-1 to TRBJ2-4, with D possibly matching TRBD1 (6 bases). Sequenced sample: peripheral blood. This clonotype originated in a woman aged 70-85 years with COVID-19, enrolled during active disease. CDR3 protein: CSVEGELGREAKNIQYF. CDR3 nucleotides: TGCAGCGTCGAGGGGGAACTGGGGCGAGAGGCCAAAAACATTCAGTACTTC. Full variable domain (outside the CDR3, taken from reference TRBV29-1 and TRBJ2-4): SAVISQKPSRDICQRGTSLTIQCQVDSQVTMMFWYRQQPGQSLTLIATANQGSEATYESGFVIDKFPISRPNLTFSTLTVSNMSPEDSSIYLCSVEGELGREAKNIQYFGAGTRLSVL.